This TCR beta chain came from a study of persistence of HIV-infected CD4 T cells. Study-level background: CD4+ T cells responding to CMV or HIV-1 Gag were isolated. Study observations and caveats: Bulk TCR data could not be restricted to HIV-1-infected CMV-responding cells. Antigen-responding cells were enriched for degenerate expanded CDR3beta sequences.

The stimulus was an HIV-1 Gag 15-mer peptide pool, 0.85 to 1 ug/peptide/mL. CD40L/CD69 double-negative CD45RO-high memory CD4+ T cells were collected. Before stimulation, PBMCs underwent CD8+ T cell depletion. This CDR3 has 15 residues. Trimming at V came to 5 bases and at J to 3 bases, leaving 8 bases not matched to a gene. Per the germline V gene, CDR1 is MDHEN and CDR2 is SYDVKM. Sequencing used immunoSEQ version 4 in survey mode. Only in-frame clones appear in the TCRdb table, and some are missing; sequencing was by immunoSEQ multiplex PCR. The top ten clones hold around 5% of a sample with some 40,000 clones, under 90% of them seen once. On this clone itself: Its antigen is as yet unknown.

The clonotype originates from an adult with HIV. The donor label of this sample is uncertain. Sequenced here: cultured CD4+ T cells from PBMCs, sampled from a patient who received antiretroviral therapy. This rearrangement joins TRBV28 to TRBJ2-7; 9 bases line up with TRBD1. The CDR3 bases are TGTGCCAGCAGTCCCTCCGGGACAGGGAACTACGAGCAGTACTTC. As protein: CASSPSGTGNYEQYF.